The 17 T cell receptor beta chains below were found in one sample sequenced in a study of blood T cell repertoires in COVID-19 (dated by TCRdb to the early 2020s). Receptors were amplified or captured by the immunoSEQ multiplex PCR assay. In its TCRdb copy, this immuneACCESS table keeps in-frame sequences only and misses some clones. Where compared with another copy, unresolved V genes explain less than half of these, and the others have no known cause. The sample profile shows approximately 70,000 clones; 60% to 80% of them were found once. Clones ranked in the top ten supply around 5.9% of the sample. The material sequenced was peripheral blood. These receptor sequences come from a woman aged 60-70 years with acute or convalescent COVID-19.

In nucleotides, the CDR3 is TGTGCCAGCAGCCTCGGGACTAGCACAGATACGCAGTATTTT. Residues: CASSLGTSTDTQYF. The V and J genes are TRBV3-1 (or the pseudogene TRBV3-2) and TRBJ2-3; a possible D gene is TRBD2 (6 bases). Germline CDR1 LGHDT, CDR2 YNNKEL (reference sequence). The CDR3 length is 14 residues. V lost 4 bases to trimming and J lost 0 bases, with 8 bases between them.

V and J are TRBV4-1 and TRBJ1-3; D is unclear. V lost 0 bases and J lost 0, with 12 bases in between. Per germline, CDR1 MGHRA and CDR2 YSYEKL. The CDR3 has 17 residues. The DNA of the CDR3 is TGCGCCAGCAGCCAAGATTCCCCCGTTTTCTCTGGAAACACCATATATTTT. It translates to CASSQDSPVFSGNTIYF.

CDR3 sequence: CASSFGLNTGELFF. CDR3 DNA sequence: TGTGCCAGCAGTTTCGGACTTAACACCGGGGAGCTGTTTTTT. This rearrangement joins TRBV6-5 to TRBJ2-2; TRBD2 might be the D (5 bases). The CDR3 spans 14 residues. Germline CDR1 MNHEY, CDR2 SVGAGI. The V end lost 4 bases, the J end lost 2 bases, and 8 bases lay between the germline ends.

V usage is TRBV7-9 and J usage is TRBJ2-1; no definite D call. The CDR3 is 15 amino acids. Germline CDR1 reads SEHNR; CDR2 reads FQNEAQ (reference sequence). The V gene lost 2 bases and the J gene lost 0 bases, with 8 bases spanning the gap. The CDR3 nucleotides are TGTGCCAGCAGCTTATCCCTGAGCTCCTACAATGAGCAGTTCTTC. It yields the protein CASSLSLSSYNEQFF.

This clone was found once. The chain joins TRBV28 to TRBJ2-7; TRBD1 is a possible D gene (7 bases). V was cut by 6 bases and J by 3 bases, with 12 bases left in between. Germline loops: CDR1 MDHEN, CDR2 SYDVKM. CDR3 length: 13 amino acids. The CDR3 protein is CASRGQGGYEQYF. For the CDR3, the DNA is TGTGCCAGCAGGGGGCAGGGGGGCTACGAGCAGTACTTC. The entire variable domain, with the rest obtained from reference TRBV28 and TRBJ2-7, is as follows: DVKVTQSSRYLVKRTGEKVFLECVQDMDHENMFWYRQDPGLGLRLIYFSYDVKMKEKGDIPEGYSVSREKKERFSLILESASTNQTSMYLCASRGQGGYEQYFGPGTRLTVT.

The chain uses TRBV7-2 and TRBJ1-2; D gene ambiguous. Germline values: CDR1 SGHTA, CDR2 FQGNSA. Deletions cut 2 bases from V and 0 bases from J, with 10 bases between. This CDR3 has 15 amino acids. CDR3 protein: CASSLRSQANYGYTF. Here the CDR3 DNA reads TGTGCCAGCAGCTTAAGGTCCCAGGCTAACTATGGCTACACCTTC.

The chain uses TRBV21-1 and TRBJ1-3; TRBD1 is the table's D call and was not checked against the DNA. TRBV21-1 is marked as a pseudogene. There are 19 residues in the CDR3. This CDR3 reads CASSKTPHLKQGAGNTIYF. DNA of the CDR3: TGTGCCAGCAGCAAAACCCCCCACCTCAAACAGGGGGCTGGAAACACCATATATTTT.

The J gene is TRBJ1-5, the V gene TRBV12-3 or TRBV12-4; no clear D gene. Trimming took off 3 bases at V and 5 bases at J, with 5 bases between the two ends. The CDR3 runs 12 residues. The CDR3 DNA follows: TGTGCCAGCAGTTTTTTATATCAGCCCCAGCATTTT. Its translation: CASSFLYQPQHF.

The chain links TRBV5-4 to TRBJ1-1, with a weak D call TRBD1 (5 bases). V lost 3 bases and J lost 3, with 15 bases in between. The CDR3 contains 15 residues. Germline CDR1 SGHNT, CDR2 YYREEE (reference sequence). CDR3 nucleotide sequence: TGTGCCAGCAGCTCCCCCTCACAGGTTTACACTGAAGCTTTCTTT. It specifies CASSSPSQVYTEAFF.

This clone has just one count. This may come from a read error, since a much larger clone is one base off. The chain employs TRBV7-8 and TRBJ2-7; 7 bases are a match to TRBD1. The CDR3 runs to 13 residues. CDR1 SGHVS and CDR2 FQNEAQ come from the germline V gene. J lost 2 bases, V lost 5 bases, and 3 bases had no gene match. For the CDR3, the DNA is TGTGCCAGCAGCCGGGGACAGACCTACGAGCAGTACTTC. Translated: CASSRGQTYEQYF. The whole variable domain, remainder taken from reference TRBV7-8 and TRBJ2-7, is GAGVSQSPRYKVAKRGQDVALRCDPISGHVSLFWYQQALGQGPEFLTYFQNEAQLDKSGLPSDRFFAERPEGSVSTLKIQRTQQEDSAVYLCASSRGQTYEQYFGPGTRLTVT.

The chain links TRBV12-3 or TRBV12-4 to TRBJ1-1; D perhaps matches TRBD1 (5 bases). CDR3 size: 13 residues. V was trimmed by 3 bases and J by 2 bases, leaving 7 bases between them. The CDR3 reads CASSFGGNTEAFF. The CDR3 DNA is TGTGCCAGCAGTTTCGGGGGTAACACTGAAGCTTTCTTT.

The J gene is TRBJ1-2, the V gene TRBV7-9; 9 bases map to TRBD1. Trimming at V came to 1 base and at J to 4 bases, leaving 7 bases not matched to a gene. The CDR3 runs to 16 residues. The germline V gene has CDR1 SEHNR and CDR2 FQNEAQ (reference sequence). CDR3 protein: CASSLVSADRGYGYTF. For the CDR3, the DNA is TGTGCCAGCAGCTTAGTGTCCGCGGACAGGGGCTATGGCTACACCTTC.

This clone has just a few counts. The chain employs TRBV20-1 and TRBJ1-4, with D possibly TRBD1 on 6 matching bases. The CDR3 is 11 amino acids. V dropped 5 bases and J dropped 6 bases, with 7 bases sitting between them. Germline CDR1 is DFQATT and CDR2 is SNEGSKA (reference sequence). CDR3 sequence: CSAYRDEKLFF. The CDR3 nucleotides read TGCAGTGCTTACAGGGATGAAAAACTGTTTTTT.

This chain's CDR3 is CSVAVQINTEAFF. The CDR3, as DNA: TGCAGCGTTGCGGTACAGATTAACACTGAAGCTTTCTTT. The chain links TRBV29-1 to TRBJ1-1; no clear D gene. CDR1 is SQVTM, CDR2 ANQGSEA, per germline. V lost 4 bases to trimming and J lost 2 bases, with 11 bases between them. The CDR3 is 13 residues long.

The rearrangement joins TRBV7-8 to TRBJ1-3, with D perhaps TRBD1 (5 bases). Germline V CDR1 and CDR2: SGHVS, FQNEAQ. The CDR3 runs 16 residues. Trimming shortened V by 1 base and J by 2 bases, and 12 bases separated the two germline ends. The CDR3 is CASSLVGGNTGNTIYF. Here the CDR3 DNA reads TGTGCCAGCAGCTTAGTCGGGGGGAACACTGGAAACACCATATATTTT.

The chain has TRBV27 and TRBJ1-5, with D maybe TRBD1 (5 bases). Per the germline V gene, CDR1 is MNHEY and CDR2 is SMNVEV (reference sequence). The V end was cut by 6 bases, the J end by 6 bases, with 15 bases between. The CDR3 consists of 14 residues. The CDR3, as DNA: TGTGCCAGCAGCCCAGGGAGGCTTCGTCAGCCCCAGCATTTT. Amino acid sequence: CASSPGRLRQPQHF.

The chain combines TRBV2 with TRBJ2-5; TRBD2 is a possible D gene (5 bases). The CDR3 extends over 13 amino acids. CDR1 and CDR2 (germline): SNHLY, FYNNEI. With 3 bases removed from V and 2 bases from J, the gap between germline ends came to 7 bases. The CDR3 sequence: CASSEGEQETQYF. In nucleotides, the CDR3 is TGTGCCAGCAGTGAGGGAGAACAAGAGACCCAGTACTTC.